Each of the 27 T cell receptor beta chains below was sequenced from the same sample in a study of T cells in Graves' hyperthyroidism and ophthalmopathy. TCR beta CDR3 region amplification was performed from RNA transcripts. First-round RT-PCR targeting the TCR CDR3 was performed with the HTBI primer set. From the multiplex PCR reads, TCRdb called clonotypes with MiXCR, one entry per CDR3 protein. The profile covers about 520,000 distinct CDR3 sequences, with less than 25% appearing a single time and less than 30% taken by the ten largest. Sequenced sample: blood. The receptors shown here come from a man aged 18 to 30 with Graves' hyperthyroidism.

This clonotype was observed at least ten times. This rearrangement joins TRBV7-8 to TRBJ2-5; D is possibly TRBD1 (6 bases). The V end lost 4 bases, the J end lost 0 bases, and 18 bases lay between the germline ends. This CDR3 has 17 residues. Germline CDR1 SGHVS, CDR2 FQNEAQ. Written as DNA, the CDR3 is TGTGCCAGCAGCTCTCATGGTGGACAGCCGTACCAAGAGACCCAGTACTTC. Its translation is CASSSHGGQPYQETQYF. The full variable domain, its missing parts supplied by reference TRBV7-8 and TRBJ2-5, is GAGVSQSPRYKVAKRGQDVALRCDPISGHVSLFWYQQALGQGPEFLTYFQNEAQLDKSGLPSDRFFAERPEGSVSTLKIQRTQQEDSAVYLCASSSHGGQPYQETQYFGPGTRLLVL.

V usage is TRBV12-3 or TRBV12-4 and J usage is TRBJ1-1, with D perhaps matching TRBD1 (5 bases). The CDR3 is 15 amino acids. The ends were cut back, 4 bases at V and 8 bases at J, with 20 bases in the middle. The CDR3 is CASSSAGTGGREAFF. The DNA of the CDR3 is TGTGCCAGCAGTTCCGCCGGGACCGGGGGGAGAGAAGCTTTCTTT.

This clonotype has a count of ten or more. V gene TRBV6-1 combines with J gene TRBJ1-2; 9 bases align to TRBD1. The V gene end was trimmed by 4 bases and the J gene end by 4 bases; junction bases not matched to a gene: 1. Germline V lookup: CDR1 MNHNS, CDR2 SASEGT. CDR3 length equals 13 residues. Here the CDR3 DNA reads TGTGCCAGCAGTGTGACAGGGGGCTATGGCTACACCTTC. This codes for CASSVTGGYGYTF.

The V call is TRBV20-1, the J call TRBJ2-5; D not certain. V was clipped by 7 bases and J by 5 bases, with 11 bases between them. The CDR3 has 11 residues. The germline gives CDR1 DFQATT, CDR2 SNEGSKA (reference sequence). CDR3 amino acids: CSVRQIETQYF. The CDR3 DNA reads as TGCAGTGTAAGGCAGATTGAGACCCAGTACTTC.

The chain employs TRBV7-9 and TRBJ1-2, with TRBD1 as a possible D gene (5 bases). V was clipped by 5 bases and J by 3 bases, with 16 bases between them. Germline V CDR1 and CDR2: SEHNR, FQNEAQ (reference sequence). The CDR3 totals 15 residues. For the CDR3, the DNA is TGTGCCAGCAGCCCCGGGATCAGGGAGGACTATGGCTACACCTTC. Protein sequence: CASSPGIREDYGYTF. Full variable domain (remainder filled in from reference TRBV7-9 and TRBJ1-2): DTGVSQNPRHKITKRGQNVTFRCDPISEHNRLYWYRQTLGQGPEFLTYFQNEAQLEKSRLLSDRFSAERPKGSFSTLEIQRTEQGDSAMYLCASSPGIREDYGYTFGSGTRLTVV.

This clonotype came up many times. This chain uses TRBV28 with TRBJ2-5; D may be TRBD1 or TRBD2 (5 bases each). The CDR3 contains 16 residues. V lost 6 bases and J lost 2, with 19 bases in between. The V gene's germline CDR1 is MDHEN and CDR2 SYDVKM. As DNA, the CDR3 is TGTGCCAGCAGCCTCTGGGGGAGATGGGTTCAAGAGACCCAGTACTTC. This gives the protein CASSLWGRWVQETQYF.

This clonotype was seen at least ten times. The CDR3 DNA is TGCGCCAGCAGCCCTAGAAGGGGCAAAGGTGGAGAGACCCAGTACTTC. This codes for CASSPRRGKGGETQYF. The J gene is TRBJ2-5, the V gene TRBV5-1, with a possible D match to TRBD1 (5 bases). V shed 4 bases and J shed 4 bases, with 20 bases lying between them. Germline lookup yields CDR1 SGHRS and CDR2 YFSETQ. The length of the CDR3 is 16 residues.

The CDR3 loop reads CASSLRLAGIQREQYF. The CDR3 nucleotides are TGTGCCAGCAGTCTCCGACTAGCGGGAATCCAAAGGGAGCAGTACTTC. The genes are TRBV27 and TRBJ2-7; 11 nucleotides agree with TRBD2. Germline trimming cut 5 bases from V and 7 bases from J; bases unmatched to any gene: 13. Germline V gene sequence: CDR1 MNHEY, CDR2 SMNVEV (reference sequence). This CDR3 is built from 16 residues.

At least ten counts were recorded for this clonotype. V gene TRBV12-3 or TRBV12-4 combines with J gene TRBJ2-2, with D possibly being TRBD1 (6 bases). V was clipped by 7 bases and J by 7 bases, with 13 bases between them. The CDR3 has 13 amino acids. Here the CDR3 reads CASIRTRGGELFF. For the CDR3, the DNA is TGTGCCAGCATACGAACCAGGGGCGGGGAGCTGTTTTTT.

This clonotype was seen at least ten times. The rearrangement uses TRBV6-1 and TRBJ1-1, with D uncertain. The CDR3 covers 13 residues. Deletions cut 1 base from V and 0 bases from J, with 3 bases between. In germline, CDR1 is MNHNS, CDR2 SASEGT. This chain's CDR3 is CASSEVVNTEAFF. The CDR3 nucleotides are TGTGCCAGCAGTGAAGTGGTGAACACTGAAGCTTTCTTT.

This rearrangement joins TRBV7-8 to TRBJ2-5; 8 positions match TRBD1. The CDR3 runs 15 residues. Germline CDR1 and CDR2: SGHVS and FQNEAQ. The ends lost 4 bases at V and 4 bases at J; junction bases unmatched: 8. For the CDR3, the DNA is TGTGCCAGCAGCTCGGACAGGGAGGCGTTAGAGACCCAGTACTTC. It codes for CASSSDREALETQYF.

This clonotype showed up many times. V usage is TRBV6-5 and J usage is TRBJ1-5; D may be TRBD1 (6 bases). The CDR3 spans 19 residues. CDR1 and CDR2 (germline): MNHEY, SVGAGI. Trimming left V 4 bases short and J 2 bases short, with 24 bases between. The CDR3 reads CASSSPTGPGGRGNQPQHF. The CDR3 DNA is TGTGCCAGCAGTTCCCCCACAGGGCCGGGGGGCAGGGGCAATCAGCCCCAGCATTTT.

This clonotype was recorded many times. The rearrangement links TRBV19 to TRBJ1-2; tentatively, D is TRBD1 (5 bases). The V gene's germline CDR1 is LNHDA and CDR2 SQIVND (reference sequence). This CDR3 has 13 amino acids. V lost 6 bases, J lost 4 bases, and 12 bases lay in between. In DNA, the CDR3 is TGTGCCAGTAGACCGGGGCCGTCCTATGGCTACACCTTC. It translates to CASRPGPSYGYTF.

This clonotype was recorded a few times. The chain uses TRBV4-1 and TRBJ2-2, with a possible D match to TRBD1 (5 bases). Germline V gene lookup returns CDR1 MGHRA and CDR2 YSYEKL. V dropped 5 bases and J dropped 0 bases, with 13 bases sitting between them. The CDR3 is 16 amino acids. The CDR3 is CASSGRDRSNTGELFF. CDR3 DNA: TGCGCCAGCAGCGGTAGAGACAGATCGAACACCGGGGAGCTGTTTTTT.

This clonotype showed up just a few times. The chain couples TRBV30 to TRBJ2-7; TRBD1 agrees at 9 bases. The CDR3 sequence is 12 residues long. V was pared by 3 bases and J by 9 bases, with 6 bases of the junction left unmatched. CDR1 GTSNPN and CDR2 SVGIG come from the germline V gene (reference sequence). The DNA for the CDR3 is TGTGCCTGGAGGGACGACAGGGGGAGGCAGTACTTC. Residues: CAWRDDRGRQYF.

CDR3 coding DNA: TGTGCCAGCAGTTCTACTCGGGGTAACAATCAGCCCCAGCATTTT. It yields the protein CASSSTRGNNQPQHF. The V and J genes are TRBV7-9 and TRBJ1-5, with unresolved D. The germline gives CDR1 SEHNR, CDR2 FQNEAQ (reference sequence). V dropped 6 bases and J dropped 3 bases, with 15 bases sitting between them. The CDR3 covers 15 residues.

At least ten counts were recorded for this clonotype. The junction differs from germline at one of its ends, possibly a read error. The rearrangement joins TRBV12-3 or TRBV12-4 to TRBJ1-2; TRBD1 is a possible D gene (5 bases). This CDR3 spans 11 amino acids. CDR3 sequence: CASSDNLGGDF. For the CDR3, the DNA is TGTGCCAGCAGCGATAACTTGGGAGGGGACTTC.

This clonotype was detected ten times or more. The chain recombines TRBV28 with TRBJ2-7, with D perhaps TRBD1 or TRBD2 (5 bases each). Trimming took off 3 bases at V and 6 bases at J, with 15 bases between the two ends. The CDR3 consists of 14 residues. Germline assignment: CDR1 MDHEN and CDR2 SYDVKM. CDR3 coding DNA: TGTGCCAGCAGTTTCGGGACCCGACCCTCCGAGCAGTACTTC. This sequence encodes CASSFGTRPSEQYF.

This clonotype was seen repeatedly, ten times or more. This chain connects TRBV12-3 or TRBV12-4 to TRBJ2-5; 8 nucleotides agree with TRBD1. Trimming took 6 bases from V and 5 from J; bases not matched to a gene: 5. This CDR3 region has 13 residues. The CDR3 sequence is CASRRQGSETQYF. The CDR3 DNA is TGTGCCAGCAGGAGACAGGGGAGTGAGACCCAGTACTTC.

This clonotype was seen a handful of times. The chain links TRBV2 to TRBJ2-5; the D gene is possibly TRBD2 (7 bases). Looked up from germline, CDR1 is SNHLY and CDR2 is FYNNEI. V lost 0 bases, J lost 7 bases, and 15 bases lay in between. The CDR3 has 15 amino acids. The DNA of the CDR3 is TGTGCCAGCAGTGAAGCGAGGGGGGGCTCGGGGACCCAGTACTTC. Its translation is CASSEARGGSGTQYF.

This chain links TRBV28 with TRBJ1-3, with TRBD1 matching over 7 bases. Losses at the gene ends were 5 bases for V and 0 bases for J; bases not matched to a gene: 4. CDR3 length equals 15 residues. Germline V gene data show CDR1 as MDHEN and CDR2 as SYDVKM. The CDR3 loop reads CASSDRVSSGNTIYF. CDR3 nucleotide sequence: TGTGCCAGCAGTGACAGGGTGAGCTCTGGAAACACCATATATTTT. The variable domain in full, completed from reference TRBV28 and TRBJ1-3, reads DVKVTQSSRYLVKRTGEKVFLECVQDMDHENMFWYRQDPGLGLRLIYFSYDVKMKEKGDIPEGYSVSREKKERFSLILESASTNQTSMYLCASSDRVSSGNTIYFGEGSWLTVV.

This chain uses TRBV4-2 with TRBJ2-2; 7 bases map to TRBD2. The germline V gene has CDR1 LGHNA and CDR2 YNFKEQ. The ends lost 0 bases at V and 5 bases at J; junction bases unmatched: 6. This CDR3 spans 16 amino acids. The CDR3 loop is CASSQDPLGLTGELFF. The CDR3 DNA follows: TGTGCCAGCAGCCAAGATCCTTTGGGACTAACCGGGGAGCTGTTTTTT.

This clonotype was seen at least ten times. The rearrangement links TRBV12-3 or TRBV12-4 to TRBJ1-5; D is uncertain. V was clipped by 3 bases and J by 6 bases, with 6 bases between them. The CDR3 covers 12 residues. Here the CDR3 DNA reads TGTGCCAGCAGTTTGGGTATTCAGCCCCAGCATTTT. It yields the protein CASSLGIQPQHF.

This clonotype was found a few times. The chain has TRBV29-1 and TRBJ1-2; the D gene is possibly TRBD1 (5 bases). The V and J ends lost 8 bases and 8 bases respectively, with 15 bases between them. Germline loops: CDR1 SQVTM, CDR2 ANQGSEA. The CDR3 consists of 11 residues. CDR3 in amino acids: CSILGEPGYTF. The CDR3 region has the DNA TGCAGCATTCTGGGGGAACCCGGCTACACCTTC.

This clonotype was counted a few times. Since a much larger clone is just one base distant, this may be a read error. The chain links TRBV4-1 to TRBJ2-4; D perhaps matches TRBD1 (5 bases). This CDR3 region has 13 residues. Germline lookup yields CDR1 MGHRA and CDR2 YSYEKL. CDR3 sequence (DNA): TGCGCCAGCAGCCAAGCAGGGTTAAACATTAAGTACTTC. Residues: CASSQAGLNIKYF.

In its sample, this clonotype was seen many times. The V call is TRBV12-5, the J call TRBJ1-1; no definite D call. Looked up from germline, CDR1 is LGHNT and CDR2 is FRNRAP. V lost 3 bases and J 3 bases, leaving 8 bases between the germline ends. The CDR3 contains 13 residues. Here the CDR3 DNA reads TGTGCTAGTGGTTTACGTCCGGACACTGAAGCTTTCTTT. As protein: CASGLRPDTEAFF.

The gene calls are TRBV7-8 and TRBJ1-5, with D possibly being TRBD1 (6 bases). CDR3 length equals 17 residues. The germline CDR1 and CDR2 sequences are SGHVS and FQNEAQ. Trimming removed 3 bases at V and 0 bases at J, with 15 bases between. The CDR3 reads CASSFETGRYSNQPQHF. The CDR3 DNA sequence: TGTGCCAGCAGCTTCGAGACAGGCCGTTATAGCAATCAGCCCCAGCATTTT.